The sequence of this T cell receptor beta chain was determined in a study of blood T cells in healthy people across ages. Primers used in a second PCR of roughly 7 to 12 cycles were a sample-barcoded 5' primer and a J-beta primer mix. TCRdb reprocessed the 5' RACE reads with MiXCR, giving one entry per CDR3 protein. Of about 800,000 distinct CDR3 sequences in the sample, roughly 25% were seen once. This clonotype was counted once. The antigen is unknown. Overall study results and limits: Aged donors had fewer naive CD4+ cells and lower diversity than long-lived donors.

V was pared by 6 bases and J by 6 bases, with 5 bases of the junction left unmatched. Germline CDR1 reads DFQATT; CDR2 reads SNEGSKA (reference sequence). The CDR3 is 14 residues long. These data are also associated with another study on T cells of mothers and their children.

The sequenced sample consisted of blood. This chain links TRBV20-1 with TRBJ2-5, with 15 bases aligning to TRBD2. The clonotype originates from a boy aged 10-17 years in good health. The CDR3 spells CSAGLAGGPKTQYF. CDR3 DNA: TGCAGTGCCGGACTAGCGGGAGGGCCGAAGACCCAGTACTTC.